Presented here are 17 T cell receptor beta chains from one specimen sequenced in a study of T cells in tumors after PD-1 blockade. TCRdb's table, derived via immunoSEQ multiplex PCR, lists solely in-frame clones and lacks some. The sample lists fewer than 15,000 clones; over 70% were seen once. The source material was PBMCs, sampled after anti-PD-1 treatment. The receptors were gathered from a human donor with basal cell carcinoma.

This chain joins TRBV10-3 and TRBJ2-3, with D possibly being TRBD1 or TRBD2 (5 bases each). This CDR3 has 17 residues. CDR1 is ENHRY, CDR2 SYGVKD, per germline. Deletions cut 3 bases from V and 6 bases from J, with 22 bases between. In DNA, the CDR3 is TGTGCCATCAGTGATAACGGGAAGGCTCGCTGGGGGGATACGCAGTATTTT. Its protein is CAISDNGKARWGDTQYF.

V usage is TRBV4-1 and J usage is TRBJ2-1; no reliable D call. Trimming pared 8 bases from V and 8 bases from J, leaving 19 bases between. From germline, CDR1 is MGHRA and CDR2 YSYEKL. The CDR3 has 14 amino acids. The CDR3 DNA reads TGCGCCAGCGGCCCCTCTTTTCCCCGCGATGAGCAGTTCTTC. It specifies CASGPSFPRDEQFF.

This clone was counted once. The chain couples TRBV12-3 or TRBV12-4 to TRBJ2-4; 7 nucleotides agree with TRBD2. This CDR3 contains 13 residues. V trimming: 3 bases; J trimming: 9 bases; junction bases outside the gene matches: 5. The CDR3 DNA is TGTGCCAGCAGTTTCTCCAGCGGGGTCATTCAGTACTTC. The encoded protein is CASSFSSGVIQYF.

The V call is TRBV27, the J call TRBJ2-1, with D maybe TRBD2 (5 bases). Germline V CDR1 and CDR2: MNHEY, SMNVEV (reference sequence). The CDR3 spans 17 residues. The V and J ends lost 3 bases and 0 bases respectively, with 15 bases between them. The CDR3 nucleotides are TGTGCCAGCAGTTTTAGAATGGACTTTAGCTCCTACAATGAGCAGTTCTTC. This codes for CASSFRMDFSSYNEQFF.

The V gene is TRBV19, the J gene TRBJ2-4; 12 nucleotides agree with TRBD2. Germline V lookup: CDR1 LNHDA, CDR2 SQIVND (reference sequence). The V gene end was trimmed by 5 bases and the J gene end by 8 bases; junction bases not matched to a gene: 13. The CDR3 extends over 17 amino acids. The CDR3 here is CASSPGLAGFTGDIQYF. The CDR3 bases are TGTGCCAGTAGTCCAGGACTAGCGGGGTTCACTGGGGACATTCAGTACTTC.

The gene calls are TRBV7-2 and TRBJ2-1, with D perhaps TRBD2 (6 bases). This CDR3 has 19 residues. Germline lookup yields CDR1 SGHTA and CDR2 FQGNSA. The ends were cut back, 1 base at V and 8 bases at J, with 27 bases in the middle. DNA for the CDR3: TGTGCCAGCAGCTTAGTTGGGTCGGGCGGGGTAGTTCCCAGCGATGAGCAGTTCTTC. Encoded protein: CASSLVGSGGVVPSDEQFF.

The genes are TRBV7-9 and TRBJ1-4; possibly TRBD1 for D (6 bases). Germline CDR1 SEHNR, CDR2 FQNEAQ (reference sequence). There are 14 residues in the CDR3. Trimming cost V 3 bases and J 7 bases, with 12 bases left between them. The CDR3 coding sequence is TGTGCCAGCAGCTTGGGCAGGGGTCGTGAAAAACTGTTTTTT. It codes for CASSLGRGREKLFF.

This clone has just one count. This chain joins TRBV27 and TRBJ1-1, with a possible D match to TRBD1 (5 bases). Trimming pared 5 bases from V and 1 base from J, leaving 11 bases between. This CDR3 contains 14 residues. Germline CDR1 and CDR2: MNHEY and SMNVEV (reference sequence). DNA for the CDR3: TGTGCCAGCAGTCTACAGGTTACGAACACTGAAGCTTTCTTT. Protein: CASSLQVTNTEAFF.

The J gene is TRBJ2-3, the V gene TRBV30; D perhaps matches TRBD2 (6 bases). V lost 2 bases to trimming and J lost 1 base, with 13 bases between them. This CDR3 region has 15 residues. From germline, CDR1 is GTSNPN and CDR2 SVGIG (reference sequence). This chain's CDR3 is CAWSRFSGGTDTQYF. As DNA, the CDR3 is TGTGCCTGGAGTCGTTTTTCGGGGGGCACAGATACGCAGTATTTT.

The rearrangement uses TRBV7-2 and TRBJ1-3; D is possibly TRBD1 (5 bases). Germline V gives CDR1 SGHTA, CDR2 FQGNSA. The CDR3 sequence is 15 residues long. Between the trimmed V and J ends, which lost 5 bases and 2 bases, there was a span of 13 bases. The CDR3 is CASSLTGGTGNTIYF. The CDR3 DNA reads TGTGCCAGCAGCCTAACAGGTGGCACTGGAAACACCATATATTTT. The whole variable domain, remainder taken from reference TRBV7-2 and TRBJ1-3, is GAGVSQSPSNKVTEKGKDVELRCDPISGHTALYWYRQSLGQGLEFLIYFQGNSAPDKSGLPSDRFSAERTGGSVSTLTIQRTQQEDSAVYLCASSLTGGTGNTIYFGEGSWLTVV.

The CDR3 here is CASSPGRNTGELFF. For the CDR3, the DNA is TGTGCCAGCAGCCCCGGACGGAACACCGGGGAGCTGTTTTTT. The rearrangement joins TRBV5-4 to TRBJ2-2; D not resolved. The CDR3 length is 14 residues. Germline V gene lookup returns CDR1 SGHNT and CDR2 YYREEE (reference sequence). Trimming removed 4 bases from V and 1 base from J, with 8 bases in between.

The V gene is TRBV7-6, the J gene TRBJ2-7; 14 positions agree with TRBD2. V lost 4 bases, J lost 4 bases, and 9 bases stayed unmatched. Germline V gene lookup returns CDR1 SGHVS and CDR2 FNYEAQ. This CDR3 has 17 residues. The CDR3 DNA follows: TGTGCCAGCAGCTCTAGTCCCGGGACTAGCGGGAGTTACGAGCAGTACTTC. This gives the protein CASSSSPGTSGSYEQYF.

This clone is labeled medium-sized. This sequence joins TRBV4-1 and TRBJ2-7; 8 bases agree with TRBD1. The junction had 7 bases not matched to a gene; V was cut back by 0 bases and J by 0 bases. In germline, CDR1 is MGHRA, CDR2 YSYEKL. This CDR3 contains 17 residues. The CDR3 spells CASSQDIGQGGSYEQYF. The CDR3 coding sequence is TGCGCCAGCAGCCAAGATATCGGACAGGGCGGCTCCTACGAGCAGTACTTC.

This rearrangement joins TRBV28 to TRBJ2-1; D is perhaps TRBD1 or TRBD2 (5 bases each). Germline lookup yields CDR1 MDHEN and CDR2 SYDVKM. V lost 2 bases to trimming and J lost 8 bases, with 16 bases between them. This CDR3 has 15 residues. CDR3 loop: CASSLSGHRGDEQFF. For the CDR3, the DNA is TGTGCCAGCAGTTTAAGCGGCCACCGAGGGGATGAGCAGTTCTTC.

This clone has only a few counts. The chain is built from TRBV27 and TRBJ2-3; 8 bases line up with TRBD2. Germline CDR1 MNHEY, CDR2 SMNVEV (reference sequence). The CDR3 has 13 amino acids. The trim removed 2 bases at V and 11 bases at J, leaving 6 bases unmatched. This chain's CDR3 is CASSLLSAGGQYF. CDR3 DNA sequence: TGTGCCAGCAGTTTACTTTCCGCGGGGGGGCAGTATTTT.

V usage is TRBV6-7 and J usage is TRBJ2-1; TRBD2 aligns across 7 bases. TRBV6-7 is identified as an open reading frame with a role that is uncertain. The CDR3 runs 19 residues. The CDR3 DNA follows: TGTCCCCGCTGTTACGGGTGGGCGGGGGTGGGGAGCTCCTACAATGAGCAGTTCTTC. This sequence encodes CPRCYGWAGVGSSYNEQFF.

CDR3 bases: TGTGCCAGTAGTACTAGCCGACAAGAGACCCAGTACTTC. It translates to CASSTSRQETQYF. V and J are TRBV19 and TRBJ2-5, with D maybe TRBD2 (5 bases). V gave up 4 bases and J gave up 2 bases, with 8 bases separating them. This CDR3 contains 13 residues. Germline V gene lookup returns CDR1 LNHDA and CDR2 SQIVND (reference sequence). Combining the CDR3 with reference TRBV19 and TRBJ2-5 gives the whole variable domain DGGITQSPKYLFRKEGQNVTLSCEQNLNHDAMYWYRQDPGQGLRLIYYSQIVNDFQKGDIAEGYSVSREKKESFPLTVTSAQKNPTAFYLCASSTSRQETQYFGPGTRLLVL.